This T cell receptor beta chain emerged from a study of early T cells in non-severe SARS-CoV-2 infection. Overall study: From unsorted whole blood, bulk RNA was sequenced, and the chains remained unpaired. Points from the study as a whole: VDJdb matching skewed toward anti-spike CD8 responses, missing private and CD4 specificities.

From the 5' RACE reads, TCRdb called clonotypes with MiXCR, one entry per CDR3 protein. The table records nearly 90,000 distinct CDR3 sequences, roughly 14% of them present only once. This CDR3 has 10 amino acids. Germline CDR1 GTSNPN, CDR2 SVGIG (reference sequence). V was clipped by 5 bases and J by 9 bases, with 8 bases between them. This clonotype was seen more than once but under ten times. The antigen is not known. The chain employs TRBV30 and TRBJ2-1, with D tentatively TRBD1 or TRBD2 (5 bases each). The sequence was collected from an adult who was a healthcare worker with PCR-confirmed SARS-CoV-2 infection or an uninfected control (not recorded which). Source material: whole blood. The CDR3 reads CAWGTSEQFF. The CDR3 DNA follows: TGTGCCTGGGGGACGAGTGAGCAGTTCTTC.